This T cell receptor (beta chain) was profiled in a study of T cell changes during pregnancy in multiple sclerosis. The repertoire was sequenced with immunoSEQ multiplex PCR; TCRdb's copy has only in-frame clones and lacks some. This sample has some 94,000 clones, with 91% found just once. Between the trimmed V and J ends, which lost 2 bases and 0 bases, there was a span of 13 bases. This CDR3 has 16 amino acids. CDR1 is KGHSH, CDR2 LQKENI, per germline. V usage is TRBV18 and J usage is TRBJ1-1; unclear D gene. The source was peripheral blood, collected in the first trimester of pregnancy. The sequence was collected from a female donor in good health, enrolled as a control in a pregnancy study. CDR3 region: CASSPMVGSMNTEAFF. CDR3 coding DNA: TGTGCCAGCTCACCAATGGTAGGGAGCATGAACACTGAAGCTTTCTTT.